The 2 T cell receptor beta chains below all came from one sample that was sequenced in a study of regulatory T cells in long-lasting Graves disease. The time point was: newly diagnosed GD, antithyroid drugs for less than 3 months. Following extraction of RNA from PBMCs, that RNA was used to make the TCR library. Through Arm-PCR of CDR3 regions and iRepertoire HTBI primers, TCR beta libraries were built. TCRdb fed the multiplex PCR reads into MiXCR, producing one record per CDR3 protein. The sample records over 450,000 distinct CDR3 sequences, around 12% being singletons. The data were also submitted as part of a second study, on T cells in Graves' hyperthyroidism and ophthalmopathy.

Specimen: peripheral blood mononuclear cells (PBMCs), collected at new diagnosis, from a patient treated with antithyroid drugs. These receptors all come from a woman aged 25-40 years with Graves disease.

The sample holds many counts of this clonotype. This rearrangement joins TRBV16 to TRBJ1-1; maybe TRBD1 (6 bases). Germline values: CDR1 KGHSY, CDR2 FQNENV. The CDR3 contains 15 residues. V lost 5 bases and J lost 3, with 16 bases in between. CDR3 in amino acids: CASSNEQGTYTEAFF. CDR3 sequence (DNA): TGTGCCAGCAGCAACGAGCAGGGGACTTACACTGAAGCTTTCTTT.

Worth noting for this clonotype: A read error is possible here, since a much larger clone lies one base away. V and J are TRBV6-2 or TRBV6-3 and TRBJ2-5; 12 nucleotides line up with TRBD2. V shed 6 bases and J 11 bases; nucleotides not matched to a gene: 16. The CDR3 extends over 16 amino acids. CDR1 is MNHEY, CDR2 SVGEGT, per germline. In DNA form, the CDR3 reads TGTGCCAGCAGGCCTTTAGGGACTAGCGGGTGGAATGAGCAGTACTTC. Protein: CASRPLGTSGWNEQYF.